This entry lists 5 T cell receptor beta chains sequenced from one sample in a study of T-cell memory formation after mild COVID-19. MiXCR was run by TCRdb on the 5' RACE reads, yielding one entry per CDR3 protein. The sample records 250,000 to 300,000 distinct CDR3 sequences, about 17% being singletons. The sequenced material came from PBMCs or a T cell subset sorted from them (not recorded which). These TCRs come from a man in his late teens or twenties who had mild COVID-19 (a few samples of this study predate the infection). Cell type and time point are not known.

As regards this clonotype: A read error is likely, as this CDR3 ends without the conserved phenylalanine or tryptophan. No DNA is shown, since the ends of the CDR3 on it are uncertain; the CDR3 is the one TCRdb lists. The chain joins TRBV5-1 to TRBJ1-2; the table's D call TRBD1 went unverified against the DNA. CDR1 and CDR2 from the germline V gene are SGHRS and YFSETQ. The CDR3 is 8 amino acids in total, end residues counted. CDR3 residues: CASRSLRG.

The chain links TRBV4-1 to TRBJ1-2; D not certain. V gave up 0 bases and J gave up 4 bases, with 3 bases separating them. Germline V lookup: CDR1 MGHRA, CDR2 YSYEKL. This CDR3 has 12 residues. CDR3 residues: CASSQDRYGYTF. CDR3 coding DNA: TGCGCCAGCAGCCAAGATCGCTATGGCTACACCTTC.

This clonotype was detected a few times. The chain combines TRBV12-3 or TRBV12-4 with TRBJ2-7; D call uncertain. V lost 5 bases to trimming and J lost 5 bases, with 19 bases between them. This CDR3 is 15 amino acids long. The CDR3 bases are TGTGCCAGCAGTGCCGGGTCCCCGTCCGTCCACGAGCAGTACGTC. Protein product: CASSAGSPSVHEQYV.

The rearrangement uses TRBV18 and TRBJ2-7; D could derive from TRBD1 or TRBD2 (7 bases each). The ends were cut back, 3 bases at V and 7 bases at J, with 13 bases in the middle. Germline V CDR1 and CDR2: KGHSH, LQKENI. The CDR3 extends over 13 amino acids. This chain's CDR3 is CASSPRQGGEQYV. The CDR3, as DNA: TGTGCCAGCTCACCCCGGCAGGGGGGGGAGCAGTACGTC.

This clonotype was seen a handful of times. The DNA for the CDR3 is TGCAGTGCTCCTAACCATCATAAGGGTGGTGAAGCTTTCTTT. Translating gives CSAPNHHKGGEAFF. The chain links TRBV20-1 to TRBJ1-1, with D uncertain. This CDR3 comprises 14 residues. Trimming left V 5 bases short and J 7 bases short, with 20 bases between. Germline lookup yields CDR1 DFQATT and CDR2 SNEGSKA (reference sequence).